This T cell receptor (beta chain) comes out of a study of cytomegalovirus exposure and HLA in healthy donors. Study overall: As released early, the data held about 85 million unique TCRs from HLA-typed donors. The study's findings and limits: According to an earlier analysis, most TCR beta V segments yielded productive rearrangements about 90% or about 30% of the time. Presence/absence analyses rested on an assumption that sequencing depth was roughly uniform across donors.

Unrecorded immune exposure was likely among donors, who were nominally healthy when sampled. CDR1 and CDR2 (germline): LNHDA, SQIVND (reference sequence). V dropped 7 bases and J dropped 2; count of bases not matched to a gene: 10. This CDR3 contains 15 residues. Concerning this clone itself: As yet, its antigen is unknown.

Both 60 Vbeta primers and 13 Jbeta primers went into the PCR. Method: immunoSEQ multiplex PCR; TCRdb's copy keeps in-frame clones and lacks some. This table holds approximately 190,000 clones, about 90% found once. The chain couples TRBV19 to TRBJ2-7, with 8 bases aligning to TRBD2. Material for sequencing was PBMCs. The TCR comes from a boy aged 2-15 years in good health and CMV-seronegative. CDR3 DNA: TGTGCCAGTACCCCGGGTAGCGGGGCCGCCTACGAGCAGTACTTC. Translation: CASTPGSGAAYEQYF.